Shown below are 22 T cell receptor beta chains from a single sample sequenced in a study of blood T cell repertoires in COVID-19. Some clones are missing from TCRdb's copy, which holds only in-frame ones; the method was immunoSEQ multiplex PCR. The sample has 45,000 to 65,000 clones, 78% seen once. The sample consisted of peripheral blood. The source is a human donor in a cohort sampled during active COVID-19.

This sequence joins TRBV10-1 and TRBJ2-5, with D unclear. V was shortened by 3 bases and J by 7 bases, with 18 bases between the two germline ends. CDR3 length equals 15 residues. Germline V gene lookup returns CDR1 WNHNN and CDR2 SYGVQD (reference sequence). CDR3 sequence (DNA): TGCGCCAGCAGTGACCCGACAAGAGACCCTGGGACCCAGTACTTC. This translates into CASSDPTRDPGTQYF.

This sequence joins TRBV6-4 and TRBJ2-5, with TRBD2 matching 14 bases. CDR3 size: 20 residues. CDR1 is MRHNA and CDR2 is SNTAGT in the germline V gene. V trimming: 4 bases; J trimming: 2 bases; junction bases outside the gene matches: 15. In DNA form, the CDR3 reads TGTGCCAGCAGTGCCGCGGGACTAGCGGGAGTAAGGTACTTTCAAGAGACCCAGTACTTC. Translating gives CASSAAGLAGVRYFQETQYF.

J is TRBJ2-2 and V is TRBV6-6; 11 nucleotides align to TRBD1. Germline V gene data show CDR1 as MNHNY and CDR2 as SVGAGI (reference sequence). V trimming: 5 bases; J trimming: 6 bases; junction bases outside the gene matches: 5. This CDR3 is built from 15 residues. CDR3 amino acids: CASSGGTGGSGELFF. The CDR3 DNA is TGTGCCAGCAGTGGAGGGACAGGGGGATCCGGGGAGCTGTTTTTT.

The J gene is TRBJ1-1, the V gene TRBV7-3; D not certain. Germline loops: CDR1 SGHTA, CDR2 FQGTGA. Trimming left V 1 base short and J 0 bases short, with 3 bases between. This CDR3 is built from 13 residues. CDR3 amino acids: CASSLILNTEAFF. As DNA, the CDR3 is TGTGCCAGCAGCTTAATATTGAACACTGAAGCTTTCTTT.

The chain joins TRBV5-6 to TRBJ1-5, with TRBD1 matching 7 bases. V gave up 1 base and J gave up 6 bases; unmatched junction bases: 4. There are 14 residues in the CDR3. Per germline, CDR1 SGHDT and CDR2 YYEEEE. The CDR3 loop reads CASSLRAGGQPQHF. CDR3 nucleotides: TGTGCCAGCAGCTTGAGGGCAGGGGGTCAGCCCCAGCATTTT.

The chain carries TRBV3-1 (or the pseudogene TRBV3-2) and TRBJ1-1; the D gene is possibly TRBD1 (5 bases). The germline V and J ends were trimmed by 1 base and 1 base, with 7 bases remaining between them. Germline CDR1 is LGHDT and CDR2 is YNNKEL (reference sequence). The CDR3 length is 14 residues. This CDR3 reads CASSQVTGNTEAFF. The DNA for the CDR3 is TGTGCCAGCAGCCAAGTCACAGGGAACACTGAAGCTTTCTTT.

CDR3 in DNA: TGTGCCAGCAGTTTAAACAGGAACACTGAAGCTTTCTTT. The encoded protein is CASSLNRNTEAFF. The chain links TRBV12-3 or TRBV12-4 to TRBJ1-1; no clear D. V dropped 2 bases and J dropped 1 base, with 5 bases sitting between them. The CDR3 sequence is 13 residues long.

This chain links TRBV2 with TRBJ2-4, with no clear D. V was trimmed by 0 bases and J by 7 bases, leaving 10 bases between them. CDR1 is SNHLY and CDR2 is FYNNEI in the germline V gene. This CDR3 has 14 amino acids. Here the CDR3 DNA reads TGTGCCAGCAGTGAAGCAGCAAAACGGAACATTCAGTACTTC. It encodes CASSEAAKRNIQYF.

This clone was detected a few times. The chain recombines TRBV5-1 with TRBJ2-7; D not resolved. The V end was cut by 7 bases, the J end by 2 bases, with 13 bases between. CDR1 is SGHRS and CDR2 is YFSETQ in the germline V gene. This CDR3 is built from 13 residues. CDR3 loop: CASQKAGTYEQYF. The CDR3 bases are TGCGCCAGCCAAAAGGCAGGAACCTACGAGCAGTACTTC.

This clone was seen a single time. The chain couples TRBV7-3 to TRBJ2-2, with 8 positions matching TRBD2. Per germline, CDR1 SGHTA and CDR2 FQGTGA. Trimming cost V 3 bases and J 3 bases; bases outside gene matches: 3. This CDR3 spans 15 amino acids. This CDR3 reads CASSFSGRDTGELFF. For the CDR3, the DNA is TGTGCCAGCAGCTTCAGCGGGAGAGACACCGGGGAGCTGTTTTTT.

This sequence joins TRBV5-1 and TRBJ2-2; D remains ambiguous. The CDR3 sequence is 14 residues long. V lost 3 bases and J 2 bases, leaving 8 bases between the germline ends. The germline V gene has CDR1 SGHRS and CDR2 YFSETQ. This CDR3 reads CASSSFINTGELFF. DNA for the CDR3: TGCGCCAGCAGCTCCTTTATAAACACCGGGGAGCTGTTTTTT.

The V call is TRBV6-5, the J call TRBJ2-5; D is perhaps TRBD1 (6 bases). Germline CDR1 reads MNHEY; CDR2 reads SVGAGI. CDR3 size: 14 residues. V lost 0 bases, J lost 4 bases, and 9 bases lay in between. Here the CDR3 DNA reads TGTGCCAGCAGTTACTCGTCACAGGGAGAGACCCAGTACTTC. It codes for CASSYSSQGETQYF.

The V call is TRBV9, the J call TRBJ2-5, with 8 bases matching TRBD1. J was trimmed by 7 bases and V by 0 bases; bases with no gene match: 8. The germline V gene encodes CDR1 SGDLS and CDR2 YYNGEE. CDR3 size: 15 residues. The CDR3, as DNA: TGTGCCAGCAGCGTAGTCGCAGGGGGCGGTATGACCCAGTACTTC. It yields the protein CASSVVAGGGMTQYF.

The V and J genes are TRBV7-2 and TRBJ1-2; D is unclear. The CDR3 has 15 residues. The germline V gene has CDR1 SGHTA and CDR2 FQGNSA. Trimming stripped 0 bases from V and 4 bases from J, with 12 bases between. CDR3 sequence (DNA): TGTGCCAGCAGCTTAGCCAGCCAAGCGGCCTATGGCTACACCTTC. Its protein product is CASSLASQAAYGYTF. Full variable domain (rest looked up from reference TRBV7-2 and TRBJ1-2): GAGVSQSPSNKVTEKGKDVELRCDPISGHTALYWYRQSLGQGLEFLIYFQGNSAPDKSGLPSDRFSAERTGGSVSTLTIQRTQQEDSAVYLCASSLASQAAYGYTFGSGTRLTVV.

The chain has TRBV5-1 and TRBJ1-1; the D is unclear. Between the trimmed V and J ends, which lost 0 bases and 0 bases, there was a span of 9 bases. The CDR3 contains 15 residues. Per the germline V gene, CDR1 is SGHRS and CDR2 is YFSETQ. As DNA, the CDR3 is TGCGCCAGCAGCTTGGTCTGGTCGGTGAACACTGAAGCTTTCTTT. It specifies CASSLVWSVNTEAFF.

This chain's CDR3 is CASPGGTGKDTQYF. DNA for the CDR3: TGTGCCAGCCCGGGAGGGACAGGGAAGGATACGCAGTATTTT. This chain connects TRBV7-9 to TRBJ2-3; TRBD1 is a possible D gene (9 bases). CDR3 length: 14 residues. Trimming took off 8 bases at V and 6 bases at J, with 18 bases between the two ends. CDR1 and CDR2 from the germline V gene are SEHNR and FQNEAQ (reference sequence).

This chain uses TRBV5-6 with TRBJ2-7; D is perhaps TRBD1 (5 bases). In germline, CDR1 is SGHDT, CDR2 YYEEEE. This CDR3 is built from 14 residues. V lost 7 bases and J lost 2, with 16 bases in between. This CDR3 reads CASLQQVTTYEQYF. The CDR3 DNA follows: TGTGCCAGCCTGCAACAGGTGACGACCTACGAGCAGTACTTC.

The chain joins TRBV2 to TRBJ1-5, with D tentatively TRBD1 (6 bases). This CDR3 contains 17 residues. V lost 4 bases to trimming and J lost 2 bases, with 18 bases between them. CDR1 and CDR2 (germline): SNHLY, FYNNEI. The CDR3 nucleotides read TGTGCCAGCAGTGCTGGGGGCGGACATCTAGGCAATCAGCCCCAGCATTTT. Translation: CASSAGGGHLGNQPQHF.

This clone was found once. The chain links TRBV24-1 to TRBJ2-7, with 10 positions matching TRBD1. Germline CDR1 KGHDR, CDR2 SFDVKD. CDR3 length: 15 amino acids. J was trimmed by 3 bases and V by 4 bases; bases with no gene match: 5. The CDR3 spells CATSDTGDRGYEQYF. The CDR3 coding sequence is TGTGCCACCAGTGACACCGGGGACAGGGGCTACGAGCAGTACTTC.

This clone was found many times. The chain couples TRBV5-1 to TRBJ1-6, with 7 bases identical to TRBD1. The germline V gene has CDR1 SGHRS and CDR2 YFSETQ. The V segment lost 4 bases and the J segment 7 bases; nucleotides outside the gene matches: 17. The CDR3 has 18 amino acids. The CDR3 loop reads CASSAGQPLHSGNSPLHF. The DNA of the CDR3 is TGCGCCAGCAGCGCGGGACAGCCACTACACTCGGGGAATTCACCCCTCCACTTT.

The chain couples TRBV4-2 to TRBJ1-1; TRBD1 is a possible D gene (5 bases). Germline assignment: CDR1 LGHNA and CDR2 YNFKEQ. CDR3 length: 13 residues. Trimming stripped 0 bases from V and 8 bases from J, with 10 bases between. CDR3 sequence reads: CASSQDRQGEAFF. The CDR3 DNA reads TGTGCCAGCAGCCAAGATAGGCAGGGAGAAGCTTTCTTT.

The chain couples TRBV4-3 to TRBJ2-7; perhaps TRBD1 as D (5 bases). The CDR3 has 15 residues. Trimming cost V 0 bases and J 5 bases, with 14 bases left between them. The germline CDR1 and CDR2 sequences are LGHNA and YSLEER. The CDR3 DNA is TGCGCCAGCAGCCAAGATTTTAGGGGTTTGGACGAGCAGTACTTC. It specifies CASSQDFRGLDEQYF.